This T cell receptor (beta chain) was identified in a study of blood T cell repertoires in COVID-19. Study details: Some COVID-19 samples were acute and others convalescent; all came from the United States, Italy and Spain. T cells, B-cell-depleted T cells, or PBMCs provided the cDNA or gDNA that served as material.

The CDR3 sequence is 13 residues long. V dropped 2 bases and J dropped 9; count of bases not matched to a gene: 4. Per the germline V gene, CDR1 is GTSNPN and CDR2 is SVGIG (reference sequence). In the original analysis: Reference gene primer amplification in the assay estimated nucleated cell counts. The assay was immunoSEQ multiplex PCR, and TCRdb's table has in-frame clones only and misses some. The DNA gave D and trimming, while V, J and clone size come from that table. Among 65,000 to 85,000 clones listed, 80% to 95% were seen once. The sequence was obtained from a human donor in a cohort sampled during active COVID-19. The chain links TRBV30 to TRBJ1-6; 7 bases are a match to TRBD1. The sample taken for sequencing was peripheral blood. CDR3 sequence reads: CAWSLGQASPLHF. In nucleotides, the CDR3 is TGTGCCTGGAGTCTAGGACAGGCTTCACCCCTCCACTTT.